These 13 T cell receptor beta chains share one sample of origin, sequenced in a study of T cell responses to AZD1222 COVID-19 vaccine. Clones were sequenced by immunoSEQ multiplex PCR, and TCRdb holds only the in-frame ones, with some missing. The sample gives about 270,000 clones, around 93% of which show up once; roughly 0.5% is in the top ten. The sequencing used peripheral blood, collected 28 days after the second AZD1222 dose. The receptors here all came from an adult who received the AZD1222 COVID-19 vaccine.

The CDR3 here is CASSPLTEEAFF. CDR3 DNA sequence: TGTGCCAGCAGTCCTCTGACCGAAGAAGCTTTCTTT. The genes are TRBV28 and TRBJ1-1; D is undetermined. The CDR3 length is 12 residues. CDR1 and CDR2 from the germline V gene are MDHEN and SYDVKM. The V end was cut by 5 bases, the J end by 8 bases, with 12 bases between.

The genes are TRBV12-3 or TRBV12-4 and TRBJ1-1; no clear D gene. V gave up 6 bases and J gave up 8 bases, with 16 bases separating them. This CDR3 region has 13 residues. CDR3 in amino acids: CASSYDIGGEAFF. DNA for the CDR3: TGTGCCAGCAGCTATGACATTGGCGGAGAAGCTTTCTTT.

The chain carries TRBV5-1 and TRBJ2-3; TRBD1 might be the D (5 bases). The V end was cut by 2 bases, the J end by 4 bases, with 8 bases between. This CDR3 is 13 amino acids long. Germline assignment: CDR1 SGHRS and CDR2 YFSETQ. The CDR3 coding sequence is TGCGCCAGCAGCTTCGCAGGGCCAGATACGCAGTATTTT. Translating gives CASSFAGPDTQYF.

The CDR3 DNA reads as TGTGCCAGCAGTCGGCCCTCGGGAGCTGAAGCTTTCTTT. The encoded protein is CASSRPSGAEAFF. This chain joins TRBV27 and TRBJ1-1; D remains ambiguous. The germline V and J ends were trimmed by 5 bases and 6 bases, with 13 bases remaining between them. The CDR3 is made up of 13 amino acids. Germline V lookup: CDR1 MNHEY, CDR2 SMNVEV (reference sequence).

The chain employs TRBV6-5 and TRBJ1-1; D is undetermined. Germline-derived CDR1 and CDR2 are MNHEY and SVGAGI. The CDR3 contains 15 residues. V lost 6 bases and J 3 bases, leaving 17 bases between the germline ends. Here the CDR3 DNA reads TGTGCCAGCAGGCCGGAAAGGAGGGTGTACACTGAAGCTTTCTTT. Translation gives CASRPERRVYTEAFF.

The chain carries TRBV5-6 and TRBJ2-1; 12 nucleotides align to TRBD2. V lost 6 bases and J lost 1; bases outside the gene matches: 5. CDR1 is SGHDT and CDR2 is YYEEEE in the germline V gene. The CDR3 runs to 16 residues. The CDR3 loop is CASKRLAGASYNEQFF. CDR3 sequence (DNA): TGTGCCAGCAAAAGACTAGCGGGAGCATCCTACAATGAGCAGTTCTTC.

This clone appeared many times. This rearrangement joins TRBV19 to TRBJ2-2; D is unclear. The CDR3 is 13 amino acids. The germline V and J ends were trimmed by 6 bases and 4 bases, with 9 bases remaining between them. Per the germline V gene, CDR1 is LNHDA and CDR2 is SQIVND (reference sequence). The CDR3 spells CASSYTLTGELFF. In nucleotides, the CDR3 is TGTGCCAGTAGCTACACACTCACCGGGGAGCTGTTTTTT.

The chain has TRBV19 and TRBJ2-3, with 8 bases matching TRBD2. CDR3 length: 14 residues. CDR1 is LNHDA, CDR2 SQIVND, per germline (reference sequence). With V trimmed by 7 bases and J by 6 bases, 9 bases remained unmatched. The CDR3: CASKTSGRSDTQYF. DNA for the CDR3: TGTGCCAGTAAGACGAGCGGGAGAAGTGATACGCAGTATTTT.

The chain joins TRBV5-4 to TRBJ2-1; D may match TRBD1 or TRBD2 (6 bases each). The length of the CDR3 is 16 residues. The V end was cut by 3 bases, the J end by 7 bases, with 20 bases between. CDR1 is SGHNT and CDR2 is YYREEE in the germline V gene (reference sequence). CDR3: CASSSPGGGQRNEQFF. In DNA, the CDR3 is TGTGCCAGCAGCTCTCCGGGTGGGGGGCAGAGGAATGAGCAGTTCTTC.

The chain couples TRBV19 to TRBJ2-1; 10 bases align to TRBD2. Germline CDR1 LNHDA, CDR2 SQIVND (reference sequence). The CDR3 runs 14 residues. Trimming took 4 bases from V and 7 from J; bases not matched to a gene: 4. This CDR3 is CASSTSGSKNEQFF. The CDR3, as DNA: TGTGCCAGTAGTACTAGCGGGAGTAAGAATGAGCAGTTCTTC.

The J gene is TRBJ1-5, the V gene TRBV28, with D hard to call. CDR1 and CDR2 (germline): MDHEN, SYDVKM. V gave up 3 bases and J gave up 1 base, with 13 bases separating them. The CDR3 length is 16 residues. CDR3 amino acids: CASSLLRAQSNQPQHF. In nucleotides, the CDR3 is TGTGCCAGCAGTTTGTTGAGGGCGCAGAGCAATCAGCCCCAGCATTTT.

The chain recombines TRBV21-1 with TRBJ1-2; TRBD1, the table's D call, lacks a check against the DNA. TRBV21-1 is a known pseudogene. The CDR3 length is 13 residues. In nucleotides, the CDR3 is TGTGCCAGCACGCCTCAGGGCCACGAGGGCTACACCTTC. It encodes CASTPQGHEGYTF.

The chain uses TRBV19 and TRBJ1-3; D unresolved. This CDR3 contains 16 residues. The germline V gene has CDR1 LNHDA and CDR2 SQIVND (reference sequence). Trimming shortened V by 6 bases and J by 0 bases, and 15 bases separated the two germline ends. The CDR3 here is CASSTNYPLSGNTIYF. The CDR3 coding sequence is TGTGCCAGTAGCACGAACTACCCCCTCTCTGGAAACACCATATATTTT.